One T cell receptor (beta chain) is described in this entry. In the PCR, 60 Vbeta and 13 Jbeta primers were used. The repertoire was sequenced with immunoSEQ multiplex PCR; TCRdb's copy has only in-frame clones and lacks some. The sample comprises 140,000 or so clones, just over 65% of which are singletons, and 6.5% rests with the top ten. The entry originates in a study of cytomegalovirus exposure and HLA in healthy donors. Study overall: Genotyping showed 75% to 90% of roughly 400 donors falling in the Caucasian-associated ancestry cluster.

The CDR3 sequence is 12 residues long. Germline CDR1 and CDR2: LNHDA and SQIVND (reference sequence). Trimming removed 7 bases at V and 6 bases at J, with 9 bases between. Sample: PBMCs. The genes are TRBV19 and TRBJ2-2, with D possibly matching TRBD1 (5 bases). The source is an older woman in good health and CMV-seronegative. CDR3 sequence (DNA): TGTGCCAGTAACCAGGGCGCCGGGGAGCTGTTTTTT. Its translation is CASNQGAGELFF. The variable domain in full, completed from reference TRBV19 and TRBJ2-2, reads DGGITQSPKYLFRKEGQNVTLSCEQNLNHDAMYWYRQDPGQGLRLIYYSQIVNDFQKGDIAEGYSVSREKKESFPLTVTSAQKNPTAFYLCASNQGAGELFFGEGSRLTVL.